This T cell receptor (beta chain) stems from a study of blood T cell repertoires in COVID-19. About the study: COVID-19 samples, acute and convalescent, were from the United States, Italy and Spain.

Sequencing used immunoSEQ multiplex PCR; TCRdb keeps in-frame clones, though not all of them. In the table there are around 100,000 clones, approximately 81% of which are singletons. CDR3 length: 16 amino acids. V shed 3 bases and J 5 bases; nucleotides not matched to a gene: 5. Germline V gene sequence: CDR1 LNHDA, CDR2 SQIVND (reference sequence). The chain employs TRBV19 and TRBJ2-6; 9 bases fit TRBD1. The origin of this receptor is a human donor in a cohort sampled during active COVID-19. Material for sequencing was peripheral blood. CDR3 protein: CASSMGTGNRANVLTF. The CDR3, as DNA: TGTGCCAGTAGTATGGGGACAGGGAATAGGGCCAACGTCCTGACTTTC.